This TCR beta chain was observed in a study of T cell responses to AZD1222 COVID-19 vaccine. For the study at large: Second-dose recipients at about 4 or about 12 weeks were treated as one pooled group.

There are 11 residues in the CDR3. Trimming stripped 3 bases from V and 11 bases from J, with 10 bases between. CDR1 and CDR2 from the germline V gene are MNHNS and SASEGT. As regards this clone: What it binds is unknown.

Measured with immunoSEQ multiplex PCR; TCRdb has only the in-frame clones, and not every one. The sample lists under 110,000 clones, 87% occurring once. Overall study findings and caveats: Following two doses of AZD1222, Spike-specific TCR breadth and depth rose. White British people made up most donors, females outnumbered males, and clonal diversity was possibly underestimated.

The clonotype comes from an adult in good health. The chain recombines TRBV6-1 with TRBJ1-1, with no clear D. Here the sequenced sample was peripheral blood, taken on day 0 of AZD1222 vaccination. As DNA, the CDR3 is TGTGCCAGCAGTGAGGGAATTAGCGCTTTCTTT. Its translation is CASSEGISAFF.